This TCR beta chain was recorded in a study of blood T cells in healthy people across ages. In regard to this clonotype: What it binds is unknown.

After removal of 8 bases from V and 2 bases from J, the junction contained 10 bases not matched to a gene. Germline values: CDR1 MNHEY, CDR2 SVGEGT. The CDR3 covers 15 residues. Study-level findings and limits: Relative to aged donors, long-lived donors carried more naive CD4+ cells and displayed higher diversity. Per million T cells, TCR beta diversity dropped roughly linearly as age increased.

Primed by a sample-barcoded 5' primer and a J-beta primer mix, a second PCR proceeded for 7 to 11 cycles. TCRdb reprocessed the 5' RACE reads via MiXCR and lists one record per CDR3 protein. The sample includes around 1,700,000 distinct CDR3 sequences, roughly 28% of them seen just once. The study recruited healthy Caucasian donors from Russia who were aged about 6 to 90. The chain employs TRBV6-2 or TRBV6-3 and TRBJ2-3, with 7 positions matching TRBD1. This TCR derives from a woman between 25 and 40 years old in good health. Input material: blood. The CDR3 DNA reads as TGTGCCAGCGGACTCGCAGGGGGTTACACAGATACGCAGTATTTT. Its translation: CASGLAGGYTDTQYF.